The 23 T cell receptor beta chains in this list originate from one sample, sequenced in a study of breast tumors, draining lymph nodes, adjacent tissues. Samples came from axillary lymph nodes draining the breast cancer. TCRdb re-called the multiplex PCR reads with MiXCR, one entry per CDR3 protein. The sample records some 150,000 distinct CDR3 sequences, about 30% being singletons. The sequencing input was axillary lymph node tissue. The source is a female donor with breast cancer. Some clones in this sample may be carry-over from other donors' samples.

This clonotype occurred a few times. This may be a read error, as it is one base from a much larger clone. The chain combines TRBV12-3 or TRBV12-4 with TRBJ1-3; maybe TRBD1 (5 bases). Trimming pared 5 bases from V and 14 bases from J, leaving 19 bases between. This CDR3 region has 13 residues. CDR3 bases: TGTGCCAGCAGTCGGGACTATTTTGAGACCGTATATTTT. Its protein is CASSRDYFETVYF.

At least ten counts were recorded for this clonotype. This rearrangement joins TRBV19 to TRBJ1-5; 7 nucleotides match TRBD1. Germline V gene lookup returns CDR1 LNHDA and CDR2 SQIVND (reference sequence). The CDR3 runs to 15 residues. After removal of 0 bases from V and 6 bases from J, the junction contained 5 bases not matched to a gene. As DNA, the CDR3 is TGTGCCAGTAGTATAGATCACAGGGGTGGTCAGCCCCAGCATTTT. It translates to CASSIDHRGGQPQHF.

In its sample, this clonotype was seen many times. The chain recombines TRBV20-1 with TRBJ1-4, with 9 bases that match TRBD1. The CDR3 is made up of 14 amino acids. Germline-derived CDR1 and CDR2 are DFQATT and SNEGSKA (reference sequence). Germline trimming cut 3 bases from V and 7 bases from J; bases unmatched to any gene: 6. The CDR3 is CSASEDRGTEKLFF. In DNA, the CDR3 is TGCAGTGCTAGTGAGGACAGGGGAACTGAAAAACTGTTTTTT.

This clonotype appeared many times. The chain links TRBV5-1 to TRBJ2-5; D is undetermined. The CDR3 contains 14 residues. The germline CDR1 and CDR2 sequences are SGHRS and YFSETQ. V was cut by 3 bases and J by 2 bases, with 11 bases left in between. DNA of the CDR3: TGCGCCAGCAGCTGGGAAGTTCTACAAGAGACCCAGTACTTC. Its translation is CASSWEVLQETQYF. The full variable domain, rest sourced from reference TRBV5-1 and TRBJ2-5, is KAGVTQTPRYLIKTRGQQVTLSCSPISGHRSVSWYQQTPGQGLQFLFEYFSETQRNKGNFPGRFSGRQFSNSRSEMNVSTLELGDSALYLCASSWEVLQETQYFGPGTRLLVL.

This clonotype came up once. The rearrangement links TRBV11-2 to TRBJ1-2; the D gene is possibly TRBD1 (5 bases). CDR1 is SGHAT and CDR2 is FQNNGV in the germline V gene. Deletions cut 0 bases from V and 7 bases from J, with 9 bases between. This CDR3 has 13 amino acids. The CDR3 reads CASSLDQGSGYTF. The CDR3 DNA reads as TGTGCCAGCAGCTTAGACCAGGGTAGTGGCTACACCTTC.

This clonotype appeared many times. The chain combines TRBV28 with TRBJ1-2, with D tentatively TRBD1 (6 bases). V gave up 2 bases and J gave up 2 bases, with 12 bases separating them. This CDR3 comprises 15 residues. The germline gives CDR1 MDHEN, CDR2 SYDVKM. The CDR3 nucleotides are TGTGCCAGCAGTTTAGGGGGCAGCTGGAACTATGGCTACACCTTC. It translates to CASSLGGSWNYGYTF.

The chain joins TRBV5-1 to TRBJ1-2; possible D gene TRBD1, 6 bases. V was pared by 0 bases and J by 4 bases, with 16 bases between. Looked up from germline, CDR1 is SGHRS and CDR2 is YFSETQ. The CDR3 contains 16 residues. As DNA, the CDR3 is TGCGCCAGCAGCTTGGAACAGGGCAGTCATATCTATGGCTACACCTTC. This translates into CASSLEQGSHIYGYTF.

The chain recombines TRBV20-1 with TRBJ2-5; 9 bases fit TRBD1. The CDR3 is 15 amino acids. Trimming at V came to 3 bases and at J to 5 bases, leaving 10 bases not matched to a gene. Germline CDR1 reads DFQATT; CDR2 reads SNEGSKA (reference sequence). CDR3 region: CSASSADRGGETQYF. In nucleotides, the CDR3 is TGCAGTGCTAGTTCCGCGGACAGGGGTGGGGAGACCCAGTACTTC.

This clonotype was detected ten times or more. The rearrangement joins TRBV7-9 to TRBJ1-3; 7 bases fit TRBD1. With V trimmed by 5 bases and J by 3 bases, 7 bases remained unmatched. The CDR3 has 15 amino acids. CDR1 SEHNR and CDR2 FQNEAQ come from the germline V gene (reference sequence). DNA for the CDR3: TGTGCCAGCAGCAGATCCACAGGGGATGGAAACACCATATATTTT. This translates into CASSRSTGDGNTIYF.

This clonotype was observed a few times. It may be a read error: a sequence one base away is much more abundant. The V call is TRBV5-4, the J call TRBJ1-6; perhaps TRBD1 as D (5 bases). V shed 4 bases and J shed 9 bases, with 11 bases lying between them. In germline, CDR1 is SGHNT, CDR2 YYREEE (reference sequence). This CDR3 spans 13 amino acids. The CDR3 region has the DNA TGTGCCAGCAGCATCGCCGGGGCTTCACCCCTCCACTTT. Residues: CASSIAGASPLHF.

This clonotype appeared a few times. A much larger clonotype is one base distant, so this may be a read error. The CDR3 DNA sequence: TGCAGTGCGGGGGGACTAGCGGGAGGGCCTTCCTACGAGCAGTACTTC. The encoded protein is CSAGGLAGGPSYEQYF. The chain links TRBV20-1 to TRBJ2-7, with TRBD2 matching 16 bases. Germline V lookup: CDR1 DFQATT, CDR2 SNEGSKA (reference sequence). The trim removed 6 bases at V and 1 base at J, leaving 6 bases unmatched. CDR3 length: 16 amino acids.

V usage is TRBV14 and J usage is TRBJ1-6; D is uncertain. Germline V gene lookup returns CDR1 SGHDN and CDR2 FVKESK. Trimming shortened V by 3 bases and J by 13 bases, and 16 bases separated the two germline ends. This CDR3 has 14 amino acids. CDR3 region: CASSHLATIYPLHF. CDR3 DNA: TGTGCCAGCAGCCACCTGGCAACAATTTACCCCCTCCACTTT.

The CDR3 bases are TGCGCCAGCAGCTTGGAACTAGCGGGGGGCTCGTACCAAGAGACCCAGTACTTC. Its protein is CASSLELAGGSYQETQYF. The V and J genes are TRBV5-1 and TRBJ2-5; TRBD2 aligns across 12 bases. Germline assignment: CDR1 SGHRS and CDR2 YFSETQ. This CDR3 comprises 18 residues. Trimming at V came to 0 bases and at J to 0 bases, leaving 6 bases not matched to a gene.

The chain couples TRBV11-2 to TRBJ1-5; 8 positions agree with TRBD1. With 9 bases clipped from V and 5 bases from J, the junction kept 6 bases outside the gene matches. Germline V gives CDR1 SGHAT, CDR2 FQNNGV. The CDR3 is 13 residues long. The DNA for the CDR3 is TGTGCCAGTGAGGGGGACAGGCATCAGCCCCAGCATTTT. Translated, it gives CASEGDRHQPQHF.

As concerns this clonotype: One end of the junction fails to match germline, which may point to a read error. This chain uses TRBV5-6 with TRBJ1-2; tentatively, D is TRBD1 (5 bases). Germline CDR1 SGHDT, CDR2 YYEEEE. The CDR3 spans 16 residues. The CDR3 bases are TGTGCCAGCAGCCCTGGGACGTCAGTAGCTGACTATGGCCACACCTTC. Protein: CASSPGTSVADYGHTF.

As regards this clonotype: This sequence may be a read error, since a much larger clone differs from it by one base. The gene calls are TRBV27 and TRBJ2-5; 9 bases are a match to TRBD1. V was clipped by 3 bases and J by 5 bases; unmatched bases: 7. Germline loops: CDR1 MNHEY, CDR2 SMNVEV (reference sequence). The CDR3 sequence is 15 residues long. The CDR3 nucleotides are TGTGCCAGCAGTTTCTACAGGGGGCGGAGGGAGACCCAGTACTTC. It is translated as CASSFYRGRRETQYF.

This clonotype was picked up many times. The CDR3 sequence: CASSGSDRGQYEQYF. For the CDR3, the DNA is TGCGCCAGCAGTGGCTCGGACAGGGGGCAATACGAGCAGTACTTC. V is TRBV10-1 and J is TRBJ2-7; 11 nucleotides agree with TRBD1. The germline CDR1 and CDR2 sequences are WNHNN and SYGVQD (reference sequence). The CDR3 extends over 15 amino acids. Trimming removed 4 bases from V and 4 bases from J; junction bases left unmatched: 6.

Concerning this clonotype itself: It may be a read error: a sequence one base away is much more abundant. The chain uses TRBV5-5 and TRBJ1-5; D possibly corresponds to TRBD1 (6 bases). The germline V gene encodes CDR1 SGHKS and CDR2 YYEKEE (reference sequence). CDR3 length equals 15 residues. The V end lost 4 bases, the J end lost 4 bases, and 15 bases lay between the germline ends. CDR3 sequence: CASSVSGALNQPQHF. CDR3 nucleotide sequence: TGTGCCAGCAGCGTTTCAGGGGCTTTGAATCAGCCCCAGCATTTT.

This clonotype appeared many times. The rearrangement links TRBV6-5 to TRBJ2-7; D might be TRBD1 (6 bases). Trimming stripped 0 bases from V and 5 bases from J, with 11 bases between. CDR3 length: 14 residues. The germline V gene has CDR1 MNHEY and CDR2 SVGAGI. The CDR3 protein is CASSYSRGMNEQYF. The CDR3 coding sequence is TGTGCCAGCAGTTACTCCAGGGGTATGAACGAGCAGTACTTC.

This clonotype was seen a few times. V usage is TRBV28 and J usage is TRBJ2-7; TRBD2 might be the D (6 bases). Trimming left V 2 bases short and J 6 bases short, with 17 bases between. This CDR3 region has 15 residues. In germline, CDR1 is MDHEN, CDR2 SYDVKM. The CDR3 spells CASSLPPPGGGEQYF. The CDR3 nucleotides are TGTGCCAGCAGTTTACCCCCTCCTGGGGGAGGCGAGCAGTACTTC.

At least ten counts were recorded for this clonotype. The chain carries TRBV20-1 and TRBJ2-7, with D tentatively TRBD1 (7 bases). With 5 bases removed from V and 0 bases from J, the gap between germline ends came to 26 bases. The CDR3 spans 18 residues. The V gene's germline CDR1 is DFQATT and CDR2 SNEGSKA (reference sequence). Written as DNA, the CDR3 is TGCAGTGCTTGGGGGCCCGCAGGGGGGTCCCCGAGCTCCTACGAGCAGTACTTC. Translating gives CSAWGPAGGSPSSYEQYF.

The sample holds many counts of this clonotype. The chain couples TRBV6-5 to TRBJ1-6, with 7 bases matching TRBD1. CDR1 is MNHEY, CDR2 SVGAGI, per germline. This CDR3 is 16 amino acids long. The V and J ends lost 0 bases and 9 bases, in that order; junction bases with no gene match: 8. The CDR3 DNA is TGTGCCAGCAGTTACTCCCGGGACAGACAAAGTTCACCCCTCCACTTT. It translates to CASSYSRDRQSSPLHF.

This clonotype was picked up many times. This chain connects TRBV4-1 to TRBJ2-1, with 7 bases identical to TRBD1. The CDR3 runs to 19 residues. In germline, CDR1 is MGHRA, CDR2 YSYEKL. Germline trimming cut 3 bases from V and 5 bases from J; bases unmatched to any gene: 19. In DNA, the CDR3 is TGCGCCAGCAGCCACTTCCCCCTAGGGGTCAGGGGGAGAGACAATGAGCAGTTCTTC. Its protein product is CASSHFPLGVRGRDNEQFF.